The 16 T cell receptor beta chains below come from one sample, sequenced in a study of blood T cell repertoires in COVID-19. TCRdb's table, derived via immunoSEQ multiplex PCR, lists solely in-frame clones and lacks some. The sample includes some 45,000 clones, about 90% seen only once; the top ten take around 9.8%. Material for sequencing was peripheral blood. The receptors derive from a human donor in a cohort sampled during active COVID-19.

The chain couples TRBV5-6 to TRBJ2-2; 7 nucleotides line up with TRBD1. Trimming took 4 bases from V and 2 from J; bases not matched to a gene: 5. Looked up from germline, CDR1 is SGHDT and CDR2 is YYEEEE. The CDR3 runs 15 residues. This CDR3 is CASSLTGTNTGELFF. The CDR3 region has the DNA TGTGCCAGCAGCCTGACAGGGACCAACACCGGGGAGCTGTTTTTT. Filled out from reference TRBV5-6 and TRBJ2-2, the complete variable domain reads DAGVTQSPTHLIKTRGQQVTLRCSPKSGHDTVSWYQQALGQGPQFIFQYYEEEERQRGNFPDRFSGHQFPNYSSELNVNALLLGDSALYLCASSLTGTNTGELFFGEGSRLTVL.

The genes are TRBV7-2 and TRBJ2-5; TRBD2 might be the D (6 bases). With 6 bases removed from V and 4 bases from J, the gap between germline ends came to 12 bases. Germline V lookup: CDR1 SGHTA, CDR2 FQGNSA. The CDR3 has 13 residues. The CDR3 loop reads CASRIAVGETQYF. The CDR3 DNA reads TGTGCCAGCAGAATAGCGGTAGGAGAGACCCAGTACTTC.

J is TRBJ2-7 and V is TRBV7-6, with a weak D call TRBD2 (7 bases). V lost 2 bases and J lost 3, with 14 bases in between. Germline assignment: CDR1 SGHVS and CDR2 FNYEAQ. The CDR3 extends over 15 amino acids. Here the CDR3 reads CASSLSGGGLYEQYF. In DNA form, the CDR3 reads TGTGCCAGCAGCTTATCGGGCGGGGGCCTCTACGAGCAGTACTTC.

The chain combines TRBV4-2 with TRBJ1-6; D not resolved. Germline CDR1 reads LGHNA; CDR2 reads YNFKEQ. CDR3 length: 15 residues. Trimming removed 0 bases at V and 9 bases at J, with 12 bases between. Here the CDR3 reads CASSQDSRPSSPLHF. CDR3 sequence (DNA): TGTGCCAGCAGCCAAGATTCCAGGCCCAGTTCACCCCTCCACTTT.

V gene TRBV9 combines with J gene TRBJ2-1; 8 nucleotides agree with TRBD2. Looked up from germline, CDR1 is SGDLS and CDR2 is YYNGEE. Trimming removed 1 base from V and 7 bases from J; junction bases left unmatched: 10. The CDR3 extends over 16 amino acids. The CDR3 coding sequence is TGTGCCAGCAGCGTACTTGGGCGGGGGGACGCGAATGAGCAGTTCTTC. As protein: CASSVLGRGDANEQFF.

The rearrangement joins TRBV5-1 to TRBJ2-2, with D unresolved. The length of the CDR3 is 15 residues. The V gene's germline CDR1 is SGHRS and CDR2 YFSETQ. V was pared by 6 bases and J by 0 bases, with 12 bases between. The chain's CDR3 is CASTPRSANTGELFF. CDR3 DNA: TGCGCCAGCACCCCTCGGAGCGCGAACACCGGGGAGCTGTTTTTT.

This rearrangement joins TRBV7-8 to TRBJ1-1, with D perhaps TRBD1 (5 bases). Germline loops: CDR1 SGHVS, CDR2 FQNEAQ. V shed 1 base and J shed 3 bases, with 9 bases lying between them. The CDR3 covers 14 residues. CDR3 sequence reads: CASSLDRLDTEAFF. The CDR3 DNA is TGTGCCAGCAGCTTAGACAGGCTGGACACTGAAGCTTTCTTT.

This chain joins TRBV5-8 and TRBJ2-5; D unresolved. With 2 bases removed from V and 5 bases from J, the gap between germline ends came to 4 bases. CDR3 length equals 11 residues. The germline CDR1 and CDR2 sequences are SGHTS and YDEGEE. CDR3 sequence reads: CASSLAETQYF. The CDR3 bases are TGTGCCAGCAGCTTAGCGGAGACCCAGTACTTC.

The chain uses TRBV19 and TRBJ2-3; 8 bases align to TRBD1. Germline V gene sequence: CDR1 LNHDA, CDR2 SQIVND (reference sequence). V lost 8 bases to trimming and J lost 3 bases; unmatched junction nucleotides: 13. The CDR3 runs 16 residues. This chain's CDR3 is CASSNYRGDITDTQYF. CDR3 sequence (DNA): TGTGCCAGTTCAAATTACAGGGGGGACATAACAGATACGCAGTATTTT.

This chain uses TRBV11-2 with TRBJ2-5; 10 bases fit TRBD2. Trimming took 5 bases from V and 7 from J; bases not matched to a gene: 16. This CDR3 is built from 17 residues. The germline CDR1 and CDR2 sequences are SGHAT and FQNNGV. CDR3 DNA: TGTGCCAGCAGCCTACCTAGGACTAGCGGTTTTGAAGGGACCCAGTACTTC. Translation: CASSLPRTSGFEGTQYF. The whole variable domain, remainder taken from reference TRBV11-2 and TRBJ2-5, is EAGVAQSPRYKIIEKRQSVAFWCNPISGHATLYWYQQILGQGPKLLIQFQNNGVVDDSQLPKDRFSAERLKGVDSTLKIQPAKLEDSAVYLCASSLPRTSGFEGTQYFGPGTRLLVL.

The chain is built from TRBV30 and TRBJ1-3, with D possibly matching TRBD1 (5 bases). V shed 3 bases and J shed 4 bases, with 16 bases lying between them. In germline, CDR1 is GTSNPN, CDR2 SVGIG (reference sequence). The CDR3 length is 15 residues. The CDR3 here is CAWRGLIGGGNTIYF. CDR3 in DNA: TGTGCCTGGAGGGGACTCATCGGAGGAGGAAACACCATATATTTT.

The chain's CDR3 is CASSYGTSADTQYF. Written as DNA, the CDR3 is TGTGCCAGCAGTTACGGGACTAGCGCAGATACGCAGTATTTT. V usage is TRBV6-2 or TRBV6-3 and J usage is TRBJ2-3; 10 bases are shared with TRBD2. The V and J ends lost 2 bases and 4 bases, in that order; junction bases with no gene match: 0. The CDR3 contains 14 residues. Germline values: CDR1 MNHEY, CDR2 SVGEGT.

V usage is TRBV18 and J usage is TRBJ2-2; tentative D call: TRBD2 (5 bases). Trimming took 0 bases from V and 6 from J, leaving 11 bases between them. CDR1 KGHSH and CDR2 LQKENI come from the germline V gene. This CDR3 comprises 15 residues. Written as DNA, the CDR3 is TGTGCCAGCTCACCACCCCCGGGGTCCTCCGGGGAGCTGTTTTTT. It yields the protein CASSPPPGSSGELFF. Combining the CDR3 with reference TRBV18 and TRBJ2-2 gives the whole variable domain NAGVMQNPRHLVRRRGQEARLRCSPMKGHSHVYWYRQLPEEGLKFMVYLQKENIIDESGMPKERFSAEFPKEGPSILRIQQVVRGDSAAYFCASSPPPGSSGELFFGEGSRLTVL.

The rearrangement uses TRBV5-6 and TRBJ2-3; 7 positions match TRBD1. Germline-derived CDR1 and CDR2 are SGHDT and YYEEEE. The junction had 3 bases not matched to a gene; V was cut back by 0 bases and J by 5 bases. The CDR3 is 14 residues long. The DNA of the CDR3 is TGTGCCAGCAGCTTGGGTCAGGGGGTAGATACGCAGTATTTT. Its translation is CASSLGQGVDTQYF. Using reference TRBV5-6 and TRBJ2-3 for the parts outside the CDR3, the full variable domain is DAGVTQSPTHLIKTRGQQVTLRCSPKSGHDTVSWYQQALGQGPQFIFQYYEEEERQRGNFPDRFSGHQFPNYSSELNVNALLLGDSALYLCASSLGQGVDTQYFGPGTRLTVL.

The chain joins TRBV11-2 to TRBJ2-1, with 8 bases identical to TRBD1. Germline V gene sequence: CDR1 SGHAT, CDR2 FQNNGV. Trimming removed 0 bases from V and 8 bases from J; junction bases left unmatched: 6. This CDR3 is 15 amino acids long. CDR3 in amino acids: CASSLDDRGFDEQFF. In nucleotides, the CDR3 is TGTGCCAGCAGCTTAGATGACAGGGGATTCGATGAGCAGTTCTTC. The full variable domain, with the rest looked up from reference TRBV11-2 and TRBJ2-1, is EAGVAQSPRYKIIEKRQSVAFWCNPISGHATLYWYQQILGQGPKLLIQFQNNGVVDDSQLPKDRFSAERLKGVDSTLKIQPAKLEDSAVYLCASSLDDRGFDEQFFGPGTRLTVL.

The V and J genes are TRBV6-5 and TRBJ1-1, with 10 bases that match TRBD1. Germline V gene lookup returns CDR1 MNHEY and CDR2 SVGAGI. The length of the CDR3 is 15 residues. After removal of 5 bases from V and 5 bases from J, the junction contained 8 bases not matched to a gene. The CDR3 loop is CASSHQWDRGTEAFF. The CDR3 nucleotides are TGTGCCAGCAGTCACCAATGGGACAGGGGAACTGAAGCTTTCTTT.